What follows is one T cell receptor beta chain and its context. Its antigen remains unidentified. TCRdb passed the reads through MiXCR, listing each CDR3 protein once. The sample lists some 4,100 distinct CDR3 sequences; 20% to 25% were seen once. This sample stems from a study of lung T cells in sarcoidosis with Löfgren's syndrome. Looking at the study overall: Analyses focused on Löfgren's syndrome patients.

General study findings and limits: Sarcoidosis antigen recognition was only suggested, antigen unidentified.

Input material: CD4+ T cells from bronchoalveolar lavage. This clonotype was sampled from a human donor with sarcoidosis (Löfgren's syndrome or another form), or a control subject (not recorded which).

CDR3 amino acids: CSAIGGGTDTQYF. CDR3 nucleotide sequence: TGCAGTGCTATCGGGGGAGGGACAGATACGCAGTATTTT. The chain links TRBV20-1 to TRBJ2-3, with 7 positions matching TRBD2. CDR3 length: 13 amino acids. CDR1 is DFQATT, CDR2 SNEGSKA, per germline (reference sequence). V lost 4 bases, J lost 3 bases, and 4 bases stayed unmatched.